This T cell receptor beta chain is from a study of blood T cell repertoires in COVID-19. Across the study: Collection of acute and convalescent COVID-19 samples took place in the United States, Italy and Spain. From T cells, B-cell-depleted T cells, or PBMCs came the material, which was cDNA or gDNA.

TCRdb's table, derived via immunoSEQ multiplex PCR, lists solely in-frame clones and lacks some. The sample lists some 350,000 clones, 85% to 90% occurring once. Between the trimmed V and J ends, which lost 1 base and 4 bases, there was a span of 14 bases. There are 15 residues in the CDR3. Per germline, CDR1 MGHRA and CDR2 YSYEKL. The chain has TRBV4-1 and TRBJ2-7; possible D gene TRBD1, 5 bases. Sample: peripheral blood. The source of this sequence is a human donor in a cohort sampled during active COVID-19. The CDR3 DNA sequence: TGCGCCAGCAGCCAAGCACCAGGGCGCTATTACGAGCAGTACTTC. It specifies CASSQAPGRYYEQYF.